Listed here are 9 T cell receptor beta chains from one sample, sequenced in a study of technical replicates of blood from a handful of donors. Libraries were prepared by immunoSEQ multiplex PCR; TCRdb keeps only in-frame clonotypes and omits some of them. The sample consists of about 58,000 clones, 91% of them appearing once. The sample consisted of PBMCs. Receptor source: a human donor in good health. Some clones in this sample may be carry-over from other donors' samples.

The chain links TRBV29-1 to TRBJ2-7; D might be TRBD2 (7 bases). Germline CDR1 reads SQVTM; CDR2 reads ANQGSEA. Trimming removed 6 bases at V and 3 bases at J, with 12 bases between. The CDR3 sequence is 12 residues long. The CDR3 DNA is TGCAGCGTACAGGGAGGGGACTACGAGCAGTACTTC. Protein product: CSVQGGDYEQYF.

V gene TRBV19 combines with J gene TRBJ1-4, with D possibly being TRBD1 (6 bases). Germline V gene lookup returns CDR1 LNHDA and CDR2 SQIVND (reference sequence). V shed 4 bases and J shed 5 bases, with 11 bases lying between them. The CDR3 length is 14 residues. CDR3 sequence: CASSTQGQNEKLFF. The CDR3 DNA follows: TGTGCCAGTAGTACTCAGGGACAAAATGAAAAACTGTTTTTT.

The V call is TRBV6-5, the J call TRBJ1-1, with D maybe TRBD1 (5 bases). V shed 0 bases and J shed 3 bases, with 11 bases lying between them. This CDR3 has 15 residues. Germline V gene lookup returns CDR1 MNHEY and CDR2 SVGAGI. DNA of the CDR3: TGTGCCAGCAGTTACTCCCCCCAGGGTCACACTGAAGCTTTCTTT. It is translated as CASSYSPQGHTEAFF.

This clone was observed a handful of times. This rearrangement joins TRBV6-5 to TRBJ1-5; the D gene is possibly TRBD1 (6 bases). V was clipped by 6 bases and J by 3 bases, with 15 bases between them. The CDR3 has 15 amino acids. Germline V gene sequence: CDR1 MNHEY, CDR2 SVGAGI. The CDR3, as DNA: TGTGCCAGCAGCCCCAGGGGAGAACTCAATCAGCCCCAGCATTTT. Translating it yields CASSPRGELNQPQHF.

The chain links TRBV19 to TRBJ1-5; D perhaps matches TRBD1 (5 bases). With 8 bases removed from V and 11 bases from J, the gap between germline ends came to 19 bases. The CDR3 length is 13 residues. Germline CDR1 LNHDA, CDR2 SQIVND (reference sequence). For the CDR3, the DNA is TGTGCCAGTTCCACCCAGGGCCAGGGAACCCAGCATTTT. Translation gives CASSTQGQGTQHF.

J is TRBJ1-1 and V is TRBV6-5; D remains ambiguous. Germline V gene lookup returns CDR1 MNHEY and CDR2 SVGAGI. The CDR3 is made up of 11 amino acids. V dropped 2 bases and J dropped 11 bases, with 9 bases sitting between them. CDR3 residues: CASSYKSGAFF. CDR3 nucleotides: TGTGCCAGCAGTTACAAATCCGGTGCTTTCTTT.

The gene calls are TRBV25-1 and TRBJ1-5; D is unresolved. CDR1 and CDR2 from the germline V gene are MGHDK and SYGVNS. The V and J ends lost 6 bases and 1 base respectively, with 10 bases between them. The CDR3 spans 14 residues. CDR3 region: CASSGSVSNQPQHF. CDR3 DNA: TGTGCCAGCAGCGGGAGTGTGAGCAATCAGCCCCAGCATTTT.

This chain joins TRBV7-9 and TRBJ2-7; D remains ambiguous. Trimming shortened V by 1 base and J by 6 bases, and 7 bases separated the two germline ends. The CDR3 totals 12 residues. In germline, CDR1 is SEHNR, CDR2 FQNEAQ (reference sequence). CDR3 coding DNA: TGTGCCAGCAGCTTAGTTGCGGTCGAGCAGTACTTC. It specifies CASSLVAVEQYF.

The chain is built from TRBV4-2 and TRBJ1-2, with 7 bases identical to TRBD1. J was trimmed by 8 bases and V by 10 bases; bases with no gene match: 7. Germline CDR1 is LGHNA and CDR2 is YNFKEQ. There are 11 residues in the CDR3. DNA of the CDR3: TGTGCCACCAGGGGGGCCGAGGGCTACACCTTC. Translated: CATRGAEGYTF.